This entry concerns a single T cell receptor beta chain. V was clipped by 1 base and J by 8 bases, with 6 bases between them. The CDR3 loop spans 12 amino acids. Original processing methods: Amplification of reference gene primers was used by the study to estimate nucleated cell counts. Repertoires were generated with immunoSEQ multiplex PCR, while TCRdb's copy carries only in-frame clones and drops some. V and J calls and clone size are those listed in that table; D and trimming were worked out from the DNA. Of fewer than 250,000 clones in the sample, roughly 80% were seen once. This entry is derived from a study of blood T cell repertoires in COVID-19. Study-wide context: Acute-phase and convalescent COVID-19 samples originated in the United States, Italy and Spain. PBMCs, B-cell-depleted T cells, or T cells provided the cDNA or gDNA that made up the material.

The chain uses TRBV12-3 or TRBV12-4 and TRBJ1-3; no clear D gene. Sample: peripheral blood. The TCR comes from a woman between 70 and 85 years old with acute or convalescent COVID-19. In nucleotides, the CDR3 is TGTGCCAGCAGTTTAGTCCTGTACACCATATATTTT. This gives the protein CASSLVLYTIYF.